This T cell receptor (beta chain) derives from a study of molecular identifiers for immune sequencing clone quantification. Ten or more counts support this clonotype. One entry per CDR3 protein, called by TCRdb with MiXCR from the PCR reads. The sample has about 630,000 distinct CDR3 sequences, over 25% seen once. Per germline, CDR1 SEHNR and CDR2 FQNEAQ (reference sequence). The length of the CDR3 is 11 residues. With 6 bases removed from V and 7 bases from J, the gap between germline ends came to 10 bases. This clonotype originated in a human donor in good health. Some libraries in this study had Jurkat cell RNA spiked in. The sample was naive CD8+ T cells from blood, with Jurkat cell RNA spiked in. Subset described: FACS-sorted CD8+CD4-CCR7+CD45RA+ naive T cells. V gene TRBV7-9 combines with J gene TRBJ2-7; D remains unclear. The chain's CDR3 is CASSHGIEQYF. The CDR3 DNA reads TGTGCCAGCAGTCATGGCATTGAGCAGTACTTC.